The T cell receptor (beta chain) under discussion was sequenced for a study of T cell clusters in autoimmune cytopenias. Tens of thousands of genome equivalents of blood DNA were amplified for TRB. One tube held mixed TRB-A and TRB-B primer pools for touch-down PCR. TCRdb reworked the multiplex PCR reads into one entry per CDR3 protein, no DNA. The table lists around 4,200 distinct CDR3 sequences. The CDR3 has 14 amino acids. CDR1 is SGHRS, CDR2 YFSETQ, per germline. The chain has TRBV5-1 and TRBJ1-5; TCRdb picks TRBD1, but there is no DNA to check that call. The sequencing sample was made of peripheral blood. This TCR was sampled from a human donor with an autoimmune cytopenia or autoimmune hepatitis (not recorded which). This CDR3 reads CASSTGTVGQPQHF.